Listed here is a single T cell receptor beta chain. The antigen it binds to is not known. No quality values exist for individual bases; no much larger clone is one base distant. In the ViraFEST assay, PBMC were stimulated with viral peptide pools, and TCR sequencing was then used to find antigen-specific CD4+ T cell clonotypes based on their expansion. After less than 13 days of culture, CD4+ T cells were isolated with the EasySep CD4+ T cell isolation kit. Each participant got two doses of an mRNA SARS-CoV-2 vaccine, either BNT162b2 or mRNA-1273. Healthy vaccine recipients had no prior SARS-CoV-2 infection, confirmed by negative nucleocapsid antibodies before and after vaccination. Each well held more than 1.5 million PBMC cultured in IMDM containing around 5.1% human AB serum, 9 to 10 IU/ml IL-2 and gentamicin, along with 10 ug/ml peptides. On days 3 and 7, half of the culture medium was replaced with fresh IL-2-containing medium. Unless noted otherwise, every peptide stimulation condition was cultured in triplicate wells. Using Ficoll-Paque Plus gradient centrifugation, PBMC were separated from whole blood and then either used fresh or cryopreserved at -140C. The overlapping peptide pools covered the spike proteins of SARS-CoV-2 as well as those of the common cold coronaviruses HCoV-NL63, HCoV-OC43 and HCoV-229E. The QIAamp micro DNA kit was used to extract genomic DNA from the cultured CD4+ T cells.

The sample is drawn from a study of vaccination effects on CD4 cells after COVID-19 (dated by TCRdb to between 2021 and 2024). For the study in its entirety: Across the study, the median time from the second dose to post-vaccine sampling was 72 days (range 14 to 241). SARS-CoV-2 spike-specific CD4+ TCR repertoires were compared before and after mRNA vaccination in COVID-19 convalescent patients and in infection-naive vaccine recipients. The full study included around ten COVID-19 convalescent patients and several SARS-CoV-2-naive healthy vaccine recipients. In the study, cultures from other donors were sequenced using the Oncomine TCR Beta short-read assay on an Illumina iSeq 100. Study-wide conclusions, independent of this receptor: Marked clonal contraction was observed in both infection-induced and vaccine-induced clones at late post-vaccination timepoints, consistent with waning T cell responses. In healthy vaccine recipients, vaccine-induced clones were almost all SARS-CoV-2 mono-reactive, with only 1 of 255 cross-reactive with common cold coronaviruses. Only a small number of convalescent patients were included, and no early post-infection timepoints were available, which limited the study.

The library was obtained by the immunoSEQ multiplex PCR assay. TCR beta CDR3 sequencing was performed on DNA from the cultured, isolated CD4+ T cells. Turning to the authors' computational methods: The analysis removed non-productive TCR sequences, trimmed reads to the CDR3 region, and retained only CDR3s that were 7 or more amino acids long. Antigen-specific clonotypes were identified with the MANAFEST web app by comparing expansion in peptide wells against reference cultures. For clones to be considered positive, expansion at FDR<0.05 versus reference and all other wells, an odds ratio above 5, and a frequency above 0.1% in two replicate wells were required. Cross-reactive clonotypes were defined as significantly expanded in SARS-CoV-2 spike wells and in at least one common cold coronavirus spike condition. CDR3 similarity was assessed by Levenshtein distance using the stringdist R package, and unrooted trees were constructed with ape in R 3.6.1. This immuneACCESS table, as held by TCRdb, lists in-frame sequences with V and J called but not all clones. Of the missing ones, under half trace to an unresolved V gene in checked studies; the others have no known cause. The DNA gave D and trimming, while V, J and clone size come from that table. In this sample the table shows around 67,000 clones, approximately 81% of which occur a single time. The ten largest clones capture 0.95% to 1.5% of the sample.

V loses 3 bases at its end and J loses 1 base; junction bases beyond the gene matches: 3. From the cysteine through the phenylalanine, the CDR3 covers 15 amino acids. Only the CDR3 DNA is retained, 45 bases long and in frame from the first base. Sequences SGHNT (CDR1) and YYREEE (CDR2) are obtained from the germline V gene (reference sequence). The material was CD4+ T cells from PBMCs cultured with HCoV-229E spike peptides, obtained after COVID-19 vaccination. The cell subset or site label, as the study defines it: HCoV-229E spike overlapping peptide pool stimulation. The sequence came from a human donor who received a COVID-19 vaccine. Recombination connected TRBV5-4 to TRBJ1-1, and 10 junctional nucleotides match TRBD1. The CDR3 corresponds to CASSSGQGGNTEAFF. In nucleotides, the sequence is TGTGCCAGCAGCTCAGGACAGGGGGGGAACACTGAAGCTTTCTTT.